One sample yielded the 26 T cell receptor beta chains listed below, sequenced in a study of T cells in narcolepsy. Here immunoSEQ multiplex PCR was the method, and the copy in TCRdb shows in-frame clones only, minus some. Among 30,000 to 40,000 clones listed, roughly 77% were seen once. Sequencing was carried out using memory (CD45RA-) CD4+ T cells from blood. The receptor set was obtained from a human donor in good health.

The gene calls are TRBV30 and TRBJ2-1; D gene ambiguous. The CDR3 totals 15 residues. Germline lookup yields CDR1 GTSNPN and CDR2 SVGIG (reference sequence). V lost 3 bases and J 1 base, leaving 13 bases between the germline ends. The CDR3 sequence: CAWSPKAGSYNEQFF. The CDR3 DNA sequence: TGTGCCTGGAGCCCGAAAGCAGGATCCTACAATGAGCAGTTCTTC.

The CDR3 spells CASTSGGVGTEAFF. DNA of the CDR3: TGTGCCAGCACCTCCGGAGGGGTGGGGACTGAAGCTTTCTTT. The genes are TRBV6-5 and TRBJ1-1; TRBD1 is a possible D gene (5 bases). From germline, CDR1 is MNHEY and CDR2 SVGAGI. The V and J ends lost 7 bases and 5 bases respectively, with 17 bases between them. The CDR3 extends over 14 amino acids.

The CDR3 loop is CASSQELPSGGSNIQYF. For the CDR3, the DNA is TGTGCCAGCAGCCAAGAACTGCCCAGCGGGGGGTCAAACATTCAGTACTTC. The chain has TRBV4-2 and TRBJ2-4, with 9 positions matching TRBD2. V shed 0 bases, J shed 6 bases, and the junction held 9 bases outside the gene matches. The CDR3 covers 17 residues. Germline V CDR1 and CDR2: LGHNA, YNFKEQ.

The chain employs TRBV7-8 and TRBJ1-1, with TRBD1 as a possible D gene (6 bases). There are 15 residues in the CDR3. V was shortened by 5 bases and J by 5 bases, with 18 bases between the two germline ends. Germline V lookup: CDR1 SGHVS, CDR2 FQNEAQ. The CDR3 DNA reads TGTGCCAGCAGCAGAACGGACAGCTGGTATACTGAAGCTTTCTTT. Translating gives CASSRTDSWYTEAFF.

The chain uses TRBV7-8 and TRBJ1-2; no reliable D call. V lost 7 bases to trimming and J lost 5 bases, with 11 bases between them. Germline assignment: CDR1 SGHVS and CDR2 FQNEAQ. The CDR3 is 12 residues long. The CDR3 DNA follows: TGTGCCAGCACCAAGGAGGATTATGGCTACACCTTC. Encoded protein: CASTKEDYGYTF.

The gene calls are TRBV27 and TRBJ2-2; perhaps D is TRBD1 or TRBD2 (6 bases each). This CDR3 region has 16 residues. Germline values: CDR1 MNHEY, CDR2 SMNVEV (reference sequence). The V end lost 6 bases, the J end lost 0 bases, and 14 bases lay between the germline ends. The CDR3 DNA reads as TGTGCCAGCAGGTCGGGGGCTCTTGCGAACACCGGGGAGCTGTTTTTT. Its protein product is CASRSGALANTGELFF.

The V call is TRBV19, the J call TRBJ1-6; TRBD1 matches at 9 bases. This CDR3 comprises 15 residues. The J segment lost 10 bases and the V segment lost 7 bases, leaving 11 bases of the junction unmatched. In germline, CDR1 is LNHDA, CDR2 SQIVND (reference sequence). The CDR3: CASTHTGTGNSPLHF. The CDR3 DNA reads TGTGCCAGTACCCATACCGGGACAGGGAACTCACCCCTCCACTTT.

The chain couples TRBV15 to TRBJ1-3, with D hard to call. The CDR3 sequence is 15 residues long. The germline V gene encodes CDR1 LNHNV and CDR2 YYDKDF (reference sequence). Deletions cut 0 bases from V and 4 bases from J, with 10 bases between. CDR3 loop: CATSREYGQGNTIYF. The CDR3 DNA is TGTGCCACCAGCAGAGAGTATGGGCAAGGAAACACCATATATTTT.

The rearrangement links TRBV2 to TRBJ2-2; TRBD2 agrees at 7 bases. Per germline, CDR1 SNHLY and CDR2 FYNNEI. With V trimmed by 6 bases and J by 6 bases, 7 bases remained unmatched. CDR3 size: 14 residues. In nucleotides, the CDR3 is TGTGCCAGCAGCCGGGACTACCCACCCGGGGAGCTGTTTTTT. Amino acid sequence: CASSRDYPPGELFF. Variable domain in full (rest from reference TRBV2 and TRBJ2-2): EPEVTQTPSHQVTQMGQEVILRCVPISNHLYFYWYRQILGQKVEFLVSFYNNEISEKSEIFDDQFSVERPDGSNFTLKIRSTKLEDSAMYFCASSRDYPPGELFFGEGSRLTVL.

This chain links TRBV19 with TRBJ2-5; TRBD2 matches at 7 bases. This CDR3 contains 16 residues. With 2 bases clipped from V and 4 bases from J, the junction kept 10 bases outside the gene matches. Germline assignment: CDR1 LNHDA and CDR2 SQIVND (reference sequence). The CDR3 DNA sequence: TGTGCCAGTAGTATAAGGGGAGCGGGGAAGGGAGAGACCCAGTACTTC. Protein sequence: CASSIRGAGKGETQYF.

This rearrangement joins TRBV6-1 to TRBJ2-5; no clear D. This CDR3 has 13 amino acids. V was trimmed by 4 bases and J by 1 base, leaving 7 bases between them. Germline assignment: CDR1 MNHNS and CDR2 SASEGT. In DNA, the CDR3 is TGTGCCAGCAGTGGATGGTCCCAAGAGACCCAGTACTTC. Its protein product is CASSGWSQETQYF.

The chain carries TRBV5-4 and TRBJ1-2; D perhaps matches TRBD1 (5 bases). The CDR3 is 15 residues long. Looked up from germline, CDR1 is SGHNT and CDR2 is YYREEE (reference sequence). V lost 0 bases, J lost 4 bases, and 13 bases lay in between. CDR3 protein: CASSLGLQGTYGYTF. DNA for the CDR3: TGTGCCAGCAGCTTGGGATTGCAGGGAACCTATGGCTACACCTTC.

The J gene is TRBJ2-3, the V gene TRBV10-1; 10 bases fit TRBD1. Germline CDR1 WNHNN, CDR2 SYGVQD (reference sequence). The ends lost 7 bases at V and 2 bases at J; junction bases unmatched: 6. The CDR3 sequence is 15 residues long. The CDR3, as DNA: TGCGCCAGCACCTCGGGACAGGGGAACACAGATACGCAGTATTTT. Its protein product is CASTSGQGNTDTQYF.

V usage is TRBV2 and J usage is TRBJ1-1; D is ambiguous. Between the trimmed V and J ends, which lost 5 bases and 0 bases, there was a span of 13 bases. The CDR3 loop spans 15 amino acids. CDR1 and CDR2 from the germline V gene are SNHLY and FYNNEI. The CDR3 spells CASSPWLFLNTEAFF. The CDR3 DNA sequence: TGTGCCAGCAGTCCTTGGCTGTTCCTGAACACTGAAGCTTTCTTT.

The chain is built from TRBV6-5 and TRBJ2-7, with TRBD1 matching over 12 bases. The junction had 2 bases not matched to a gene; V was cut back by 5 bases and J by 6 bases. This CDR3 comprises 13 residues. From germline, CDR1 is MNHEY and CDR2 SVGAGI. CDR3 loop: CASSRDRGREQYF. As DNA, the CDR3 is TGTGCCAGCAGTCGGGACAGGGGGCGCGAGCAGTACTTC.

This chain links TRBV11-2 with TRBJ1-3, with TRBD1 matching over 8 bases. The CDR3 runs to 15 residues. Per the germline V gene, CDR1 is SGHAT and CDR2 is FQNNGV. Trimming took 5 bases from V and 1 from J; bases not matched to a gene: 4. The CDR3 protein is CASSAQGASGNTIYF. CDR3 bases: TGTGCCAGCAGCGCTCAGGGGGCTTCTGGAAACACCATATATTTT.

The chain couples TRBV7-9 to TRBJ2-1; D ambiguous. The CDR3 is 14 amino acids. The V end was cut by 3 bases, the J end by 0 bases, with 6 bases between. Looked up from germline, CDR1 is SEHNR and CDR2 is FQNEAQ (reference sequence). The CDR3 region is CASSFESSYNEQFF. CDR3 DNA: TGTGCCAGCAGCTTCGAGAGCTCCTACAATGAGCAGTTCTTC.

In its sample, this clone was seen once. This rearrangement joins TRBV11-3 to TRBJ2-7, with D uncertain. This CDR3 has 13 residues. In germline, CDR1 is SGHNT, CDR2 YENEEA. Trimming left V 7 bases short and J 4 bases short, with 14 bases between. CDR3 in amino acids: CASTTPRVYEQYF. For the CDR3, the DNA is TGTGCCAGCACCACCCCAAGGGTATACGAGCAGTACTTC. Based on the CDR3 plus reference TRBV11-3 and TRBJ2-7, the full variable domain is EAGVVQSPRYKIIEKKQPVAFWCNPISGHNTLYWYLQNLGQGPELLIRYENEEAVDDSQLPKDRFSAERLKGVDSTLKIQPAELGDSAVYLCASTTPRVYEQYFGPGTRLTVT.

The genes are TRBV10-2 and TRBJ1-2; D may be TRBD1 (6 bases). The V end lost 6 bases, the J end lost 2 bases, and 25 bases lay between the germline ends. CDR1 is WSHSY and CDR2 is SAAADI in the germline V gene. The CDR3 is 18 amino acids. The CDR3 DNA is TGCGCCAGCAGACCACGATTCCCCCGACAGGAGGGGAACTATGGCTACACCTTC. Its protein product is CASRPRFPRQEGNYGYTF.

This chain links TRBV5-1 with TRBJ2-5; D is ambiguous. V was clipped by 4 bases and J by 2 bases, with 6 bases between them. This CDR3 is 12 amino acids long. Per the germline V gene, CDR1 is SGHRS and CDR2 is YFSETQ. The CDR3 DNA is TGCGCCAGCAGCGTGGAACAAGAGACCCAGTACTTC. This translates into CASSVEQETQYF.

The sample holds a few counts of this clone. The chain joins TRBV6-1 to TRBJ1-2, with D perhaps matching TRBD1 (5 bases). Trimming pared 2 bases from V and 4 bases from J, leaving 11 bases between. The germline CDR1 and CDR2 sequences are MNHNS and SASEGT. The CDR3 has 14 residues. In DNA form, the CDR3 reads TGTGCCAGCAGTGAAAGAGAGGGGCCCTATGGCTACACCTTC. Protein product: CASSEREGPYGYTF.

The CDR3 coding sequence is TGCGCCAGCAGCTTGAGGGGACTAGCGGCAGATACGCAGTATTTT. It specifies CASSLRGLAADTQYF. This rearrangement joins TRBV5-1 to TRBJ2-3, with TRBD2 matching over 11 bases. CDR3 length: 15 residues. Trimming cost V 1 base and J 4 bases; bases outside gene matches: 2. From germline, CDR1 is SGHRS and CDR2 YFSETQ.

This clone was counted only a few times. Additional DNA sequences in this sample encode the identical CDR3. The V and J genes are TRBV6-1 and TRBJ2-2; tentatively, D is TRBD1 or TRBD2 (5 bases each). The germline gives CDR1 MNHNS, CDR2 SASEGT. V was cut by 4 bases and J by 5 bases, with 11 bases left in between. This CDR3 is built from 14 residues. CDR3 in amino acids: CASSAGPGTGELFF. The CDR3 coding sequence is TGTGCCAGCAGTGCGGGACCGGGGACCGGGGAGCTGTTTTTT.

As for this clone: An end of the junction differs from the germline gene, which may be a read error. The sample holds other DNA sequences that translate to the same CDR3. J is TRBJ2-7 and V is TRBV15; D is unresolved. Germline V gene lookup returns CDR1 LNHNV and CDR2 YYDKDF (reference sequence). The CDR3 is 15 residues long. The CDR3 protein is CATSRDYGSSYEQYF. The CDR3 DNA reads TGCGCCACCAGCAGAGATTACGGAAGCTCCTACGAGCAGTACTTC.

The V call is TRBV6-1, the J call TRBJ2-3, with unresolved D. The CDR3 is 12 amino acids. V dropped 4 bases and J dropped 1 base, with 3 bases sitting between them. Germline lookup yields CDR1 MNHNS and CDR2 SASEGT. CDR3 sequence: CASSGGTDTQYF. DNA for the CDR3: TGTGCCAGCAGTGGCGGCACAGATACGCAGTATTTT.

The V call is TRBV6-1, the J call TRBJ2-7; D unresolved. Germline loops: CDR1 MNHNS, CDR2 SASEGT. CDR3 size: 13 residues. The germline V and J ends were trimmed by 4 bases and 1 base, with 8 bases remaining between them. CDR3 sequence (DNA): TGTGCCAGCAGTGCAAGCTCTTCCTACGAGCAGTACTTC. The encoded protein is CASSASSSYEQYF.